Listed below are T cell receptor beta chains from one sample, sequenced in a study of shared clonotypes between healthy human individuals. Using immunoSEQ multiplex PCR, the repertoire was profiled, and TCRdb retains in-frame clones only, with some absent. The data hold more than 1.2 million clones, with roughly 98.5% observed a single time. The specimen was naive CD4+ T cells sorted from blood. All receptors come from a man aged 25 to 45 in good health. CDR3s leave out the opening cysteine and the closing phenylalanine or tryptophan.

TRBJ2-4	TRBV5-1	ASSNSWEGVNIQY
TRBJ2-7	TRBV28	ASSLGDPHSYEQY
TRBJ1-4	TRBV5-1	ASSLSPLGEKLF
TRBJ2-3	TRBV18	ASSPLSTDTQY
TRBJ2-3	TRBV19	ASSIGLGTDTQY
TRBJ2-1	TRBV6-4	ASSDRRIGINEQF
TRBJ1-2	TRBV7-2	ASSLGGKYGYT
TRBJ2-7	TRBV7-9	ASSSYYEQY
TRBJ2-1	TRBV5-1	ASSLTLTSYNEQF
TRBJ2-7	TRBV7-2	ASSYSDSYEQY
TRBJ2-7	TRBV6-1	ASSGGGRYEQY
TRBJ2-7	TRBV15	ATSRGLGFEY
TRBJ1-2	TRBV7-6	ASSLEGLYGYT
TRBJ1-1	TRBV13	ASSGPQPGQGLNTEAF
TRBJ2-7	TRBV10-3	AISARFSEQY
TRBJ2-5	TRBV2	ASREKTGEKETQY
TRBJ1-4	TRBV30	AWTRGRVEKLF
TRBJ1-5	TRBV18	ASSPGNNNQPQH
TRBJ2-1	TRBV7-8	ASSLQDDLYNEQF
TRBJ2-2	TRBV28	ASSSSGELF
TRBJ1-5	TRBV28	ASSLVQGALANQPQH
TRBJ1-1	TRBV30	AWSARFPTEAF
TRBJ2-3	TRBV27	ASRNTDTQY
TRBJ2-1	TRBV6-4	ASSDQLASSYNEQF
TRBJ2-1	TRBV29-1	STQLAENYNEQF
TRBJ2-7	TRBV9	ASSVGTSGYEQY
TRBJ2-1	TRBV6-5	ASSSPGLYNEQF
TRBJ1-1	TRBV19	ASSNADRQKAF
TRBJ2-3	TRBV7-2	ASSPRGLASRSTDTQY
TRBJ2-7	TRBV18	ASSPTGTGGAGEQY
TRBJ1-2	TRBV2	ASSVKTGLGVGYT
TRBJ1-1	TRBV28	ASSLAGWTEAF
TRBJ2-7	TRBV7-8	ASSRTTGLLLHEQY
TRBJ2-7	TRBV7-8	ASSLESSGMGGASYEQY
TRBJ2-1	TRBV29-1	SVPLQGSYNEQF